A single sample gave rise to the 6 T cell receptor beta chains below, sequenced in a study of T cell responses to AZD1222 COVID-19 vaccine. The protocol was immunoSEQ multiplex PCR, while the TCRdb copy is restricted to in-frame clones and leaves out a portion. The data show approximately 190,000 clones, roughly 93% seen once. Here the sequenced sample was peripheral blood, taken on day 0 of AZD1222 vaccination. These receptors were obtained from an adult in good health.

The gene calls are TRBV12-5 and TRBJ2-7; tentatively, D is TRBD1 or TRBD2 (5 bases each). V was pared by 5 bases and J by 6 bases, with 17 bases between. CDR3 size: 14 residues. Per the germline V gene, CDR1 is LGHNT and CDR2 is FRNRAP. CDR3 coding DNA: TGTGCTAGTGGTGTGACCGGGACCGCGGGCGAGCAGTACTTC. Protein product: CASGVTGTAGEQYF.

J is TRBJ1-1 and V is TRBV27, with TRBD1 matching over 8 bases. V lost 6 bases to trimming and J lost 7 bases; unmatched junction nucleotides: 13. In germline, CDR1 is MNHEY, CDR2 SMNVEV (reference sequence). There are 15 residues in the CDR3. The CDR3 here is CASSLTSDRVGEAFF. DNA for the CDR3: TGTGCCAGCAGCCTTACATCGGACAGGGTGGGTGAAGCTTTCTTT.

Of note for this clone: The junction departs from germline at one end; a sequencing error may be responsible. This chain connects TRBV6-2 or TRBV6-3 to TRBJ1-2; no reliable D call. In germline, CDR1 is MNHEY, CDR2 SVGEGT. The CDR3 is 12 amino acids. The DNA for the CDR3 is TGTGCCAGCACTTACGGTGAGTTTGGCTACACCTTC. Protein sequence: CASTYGEFGYTF.

The chain combines TRBV4-2 with TRBJ1-4; D is unclear. Looked up from germline, CDR1 is LGHNA and CDR2 is YNFKEQ. There are 15 residues in the CDR3. The ends were cut back, 0 bases at V and 4 bases at J, with 9 bases in the middle. The CDR3 region has the DNA TGTGCCAGCAGCCAAGATACAGAGATTAATGAAAAACTGTTTTTT. The encoded protein is CASSQDTEINEKLFF.

The chain couples TRBV10-2 to TRBJ2-7, with 8 bases lining up with TRBD1. The CDR3 is 14 amino acids. The trim removed 7 bases at V and 0 bases at J, leaving 5 bases unmatched. The germline gives CDR1 WSHSY, CDR2 SAAADI. The CDR3 sequence: CASTKTGDSYEQYF. The CDR3 nucleotides are TGCGCCAGCACCAAGACAGGGGACTCCTACGAGCAGTACTTC.

The chain links TRBV28 to TRBJ1-1, with D maybe TRBD1 (5 bases). The germline V and J ends were trimmed by 7 bases and 8 bases, with 20 bases remaining between them. The CDR3 extends over 14 amino acids. Germline V gene sequence: CDR1 MDHEN, CDR2 SYDVKM. The CDR3 DNA reads TGTGCCAGCACCCCCCCGGGACTCATGCTCGAAGCTTTCTTT. Translated: CASTPPGLMLEAFF.